The 5 T cell receptor beta chains below all came from one sample that was sequenced in a study of shared clonotypes between healthy human individuals. Repertoires were generated with immunoSEQ multiplex PCR, while TCRdb's copy carries only in-frame clones and drops some. The repertoire holds over a million clones, with approximately 97% as singletons. Sequenced: naive CD4+ T cells sorted from blood. Subset denoted: CD45RA+ positively selected. The receptors derive from a man aged 25-40 years in good health.

Concerning this clone: Other DNA sequences from this sample encode an identical CDR3 as well. Here the CDR3 reads CAWSVLAGSTDTQYF. The DNA for the CDR3 is TGTGCCTGGAGTGTACTGGCCGGGAGCACAGATACGCAGTATTTT. The chain employs TRBV30 and TRBJ2-3; no reliable D call. The CDR3 length is 15 residues. Trimming stripped 0 bases from V and 0 bases from J, with 10 bases between. Germline CDR1 reads GTSNPN; CDR2 reads SVGIG (reference sequence).

The chain joins TRBV14 to TRBJ2-2; no clear D. The V and J ends lost 2 bases and 3 bases respectively, with 4 bases between them. The germline V gene has CDR1 SGHDN and CDR2 FVKESK. The CDR3 runs 13 residues. The CDR3 DNA is TGTGCCAGCAGCCAAATTTACACCGGGGAGCTGTTTTTT. This sequence encodes CASSQIYTGELFF.

To note about this clone: Other DNA sequences in this specimen translate into the identical CDR3. J is TRBJ2-2 and V is TRBV9, with a tentative D call TRBD1 (5 bases). Germline CDR1 SGDLS, CDR2 YYNGEE. CDR3 length equals 16 residues. Trimming left V 1 base short and J 4 bases short, with 14 bases between. CDR3: CASSVSGQGSTGELFF. The CDR3 coding sequence is TGTGCCAGCAGCGTATCGGGCCAGGGAAGCACCGGGGAGCTGTTTTTT.

The gene calls are TRBV25-1 and TRBJ1-2; 8 bases line up with TRBD1. This CDR3 comprises 13 residues. The J segment lost 6 bases and the V segment lost 6 bases, leaving 6 bases of the junction unmatched. From germline, CDR1 is MGHDK and CDR2 SYGVNS. The CDR3 loop is CASSKETGDGYTF. In nucleotides, the CDR3 is TGTGCCAGCAGCAAGGAGACAGGGGATGGCTACACCTTC.

This chain joins TRBV7-9 and TRBJ2-3; unclear D gene. The CDR3 is 17 residues long. CDR1 and CDR2 from the germline V gene are SEHNR and FQNEAQ (reference sequence). V lost 5 bases and J lost 0, with 18 bases in between. The CDR3 bases are TGTGCCAGCAGCCGCTCGGCCGGCCCCGCTAGCACAGATACGCAGTATTTT. It translates to CASSRSAGPASTDTQYF.